The entry that follows covers one T cell receptor (beta chain) sequence. Its antigen is unidentified. The data originate from a study of blood T cells in healthy people across ages. Study results and caveats: Among long-lived donors, naive CD4+ cells were more numerous and diversity higher than in aged donors.

Ranging in age from about 6 to 95, the donors were healthy Caucasian individuals from Russia. Using a J-beta primer mix together with a sample-barcoded 5' primer, a second PCR was run for 7 to 11 cycles. The authors tagged each cDNA molecule using a template-switch adaptor with 12 random nucleotides. TCRdb reprocessed the 5' RACE reads via MiXCR and lists one record per CDR3 protein. The table lists around 1,500,000 distinct CDR3 sequences, roughly 40% of them singletons, with roughly 7.9% in the top ten. CDR1 is MNHEY and CDR2 is SVGAGI in the germline V gene. V shed 0 bases and J shed 1 base, with 12 bases lying between them. The CDR3 runs 16 residues.

The sample taken for sequencing was blood. The TCR comes from a woman younger than 35 in good health. The J gene is TRBJ1-2, the V gene TRBV6-5; no clear D. CDR3: CASSYSSSRHNYGYTF. Written as DNA, the CDR3 is TGTGCCAGCAGTTACTCGAGTAGCAGACATAACTATGGCTACACCTTC.